This T cell receptor beta chain derives from a study of cytomegalovirus exposure and HLA in healthy donors. Study conclusions and caveats: Presence/absence results assume similar sequencing depth per donor, which may not hold. TRBV6-2, TRBV6-3 and some other V segments were unresolvable in 87-base-pair reads.

To note about this clone: Its matching antigen is unknown.

13 Jbeta primers and 60 Vbeta primers were used for the PCR. Measured with immunoSEQ multiplex PCR; TCRdb has only the in-frame clones, and not every one. The table includes some 90,000 clones, about 70% detected once. Healthy bone marrow donors made up the cohort. The CDR3 runs 14 residues. CDR1 and CDR2 (germline): SGHRS, YFSETQ. V was pared by 4 bases and J by 6 bases, with 6 bases of the junction left unmatched. The sample consisted of PBMCs. The chain links TRBV5-1 to TRBJ2-1, with TRBD1 matching over 8 bases. The receptor was isolated from a female donor in good health and CMV-seropositive. The DNA for the CDR3 is TGCGCCAGCAGCGCTCCGACAGGGGCCAATGAGCAGTTCTTC. Encoded protein: CASSAPTGANEQFF.